This T cell receptor beta chain was observed in a study of T-cell memory formation after mild COVID-19. The CDR3 consists of 14 residues. V was shortened by 0 bases and J by 5 bases, with 11 bases between the two germline ends. Germline lookup yields CDR1 SGHRS and CDR2 YFSETQ. TCRdb itself ran the 5' RACE reads through MiXCR, one entry per CDR3 protein. In the table there are 550,000 to 600,000 distinct CDR3 sequences, 17% of which are singletons. The chain recombines TRBV5-1 with TRBJ1-1, with no clear D. The sequenced sample was PBMCs or a T cell subset sorted from them (not recorded which). The receptor was derived from an adult woman who had mild COVID-19 (a few samples of this study predate the infection). Cell type and time point are not known. CDR3 sequence (DNA): TGCGCCAGCAGCTTGGACGCCCAGAGTACTGAAGCTTTCTTT. This sequence encodes CASSLDAQSTEAFF.